The 27 T cell receptor beta chains given below trace back to one sample, sequenced in a study of blood T cell repertoires in COVID-19. The assay was immunoSEQ multiplex PCR, and TCRdb's table has in-frame clones only and misses some. The profile shows fewer than 150,000 clones, more than 75% of them singletons. What was sequenced was peripheral blood. These TCRs come from a human donor in a cohort sampled during active COVID-19.

Only one count was recorded for this clone. The chain links TRBV5-1 to TRBJ2-2, with 10 bases matching TRBD2. The CDR3 has 18 residues. Trimming at V came to 4 bases and at J to 1 base, leaving 10 bases not matched to a gene. Germline lookup yields CDR1 SGHRS and CDR2 YFSETQ. The CDR3 region has the DNA TGCGCCAGCAGCGCGGGGGCTAGCGGGGGCCTGAACACCGGGGAGCTGTTTTTT. Translation: CASSAGASGGLNTGELFF.

The rearrangement links TRBV19 to TRBJ1-5; possible D gene TRBD1, 5 bases. The CDR3 spans 17 residues. Trimming shortened V by 4 bases and J by 2 bases, and 18 bases separated the two germline ends. In germline, CDR1 is LNHDA, CDR2 SQIVND (reference sequence). The CDR3: CASSKSQSAGRNQPQHF. The CDR3 DNA reads TGTGCCAGTAGTAAGTCCCAGTCGGCAGGGCGCAATCAGCCCCAGCATTTT.

The V gene is TRBV30, the J gene TRBJ2-4; no reliable D call. The CDR3 is made up of 13 amino acids. CDR1 and CDR2 (germline): GTSNPN, SVGIG (reference sequence). V shed 0 bases and J shed 7 bases, with 10 bases lying between them. The CDR3 coding sequence is TGTGCCTGGAGTGTACGAGGAGTCAACATTCAGTACTTC. This gives the protein CAWSVRGVNIQYF.

This clone was observed a handful of times. CDR3 DNA sequence: TGTGCCAGCAGTTCCTGGGACAGGCTGAACACTGAAGCTTTCTTT. Protein product: CASSSWDRLNTEAFF. The chain employs TRBV28 and TRBJ1-1; 8 positions match TRBD1. The CDR3 extends over 15 amino acids. In germline, CDR1 is MDHEN, CDR2 SYDVKM. Losses at the gene ends were 4 bases for V and 0 bases for J; bases not matched to a gene: 4.

The chain links TRBV25-1 to TRBJ1-1, with 8 bases matching TRBD1. V was clipped by 4 bases and J by 5 bases; unmatched bases: 6. This CDR3 has 14 amino acids. Germline assignment: CDR1 MGHDK and CDR2 SYGVNS. This chain's CDR3 is CASSAQGAGTEAFF. As DNA, the CDR3 is TGTGCCAGCAGTGCCCAGGGGGCAGGGACTGAAGCTTTCTTT.

The chain is built from TRBV5-1 and TRBJ1-1; D remains unclear. CDR3 size: 14 residues. CDR1 and CDR2 (germline): SGHRS, YFSETQ. Trimming took off 3 bases at V and 0 bases at J, with 9 bases between the two ends. CDR3 amino acids: CASSSDYMNTEAFF. In DNA, the CDR3 is TGCGCCAGCAGCTCGGACTACATGAACACTGAAGCTTTCTTT.

The CDR3 nucleotides are TGTGCCAGCAATGGATTAACCCAAGGCGGGGCCATTACCGTTAGCACAGATACGCAGTATTTT. It is translated as CASNGLTQGGAITVSTDTQYF. The V call is TRBV28, the J call TRBJ2-3; D is possibly TRBD2 (6 bases). The CDR3 spans 21 residues. The V end lost 7 bases, the J end lost 0 bases, and 32 bases lay between the germline ends. The germline V gene has CDR1 MDHEN and CDR2 SYDVKM.

The J gene is TRBJ1-5, the V gene TRBV23-1; 9 positions match TRBD1. TRBV23-1 is labeled an ORF, and its function is uncertain. This CDR3 comprises 14 residues. V was pared by 10 bases and J by 6 bases, with 10 bases of the junction left unmatched. CDR3 sequence: CATSGQGKRQPQHF. CDR3 in DNA: TGCGCCACCTCGGGACAGGGAAAGCGTCAGCCCCAGCATTTT.

This chain links TRBV4-1 with TRBJ2-2, with 9 nucleotides matching TRBD1. Trimming removed 1 base from V and 4 bases from J; junction bases left unmatched: 4. This CDR3 region has 16 residues. The germline CDR1 and CDR2 sequences are MGHRA and YSYEKL. Here the CDR3 DNA reads TGCGCCAGCAGCCAAGCGGGACAGGGCCTCACCGGGGAGCTGTTTTTT. Protein: CASSQAGQGLTGELFF.

This clone has just a few counts. CDR3 sequence reads: CASNQGHQNTEAFF. As DNA, the CDR3 is TGTGCCAGCAACCAGGGACACCAGAACACTGAAGCTTTCTTT. The chain is built from TRBV7-8 and TRBJ1-1; a possible D gene is TRBD1 (6 bases). Germline V lookup: CDR1 SGHVS, CDR2 FQNEAQ. The CDR3 totals 14 residues. Trimming removed 7 bases from V and 1 base from J, with 13 bases in between.

The J gene is TRBJ2-7, the V gene TRBV2, with 9 bases identical to TRBD1. The trim removed 6 bases at V and 0 bases at J, leaving 3 bases unmatched. The CDR3 has 14 residues. CDR1 is SNHLY, CDR2 FYNNEI, per germline. The CDR3 reads CASSTGGGSYEQYF. The CDR3 nucleotides read TGTGCCAGCAGCACAGGGGGCGGCTCCTACGAGCAGTACTTC.

This sequence joins TRBV18 and TRBJ2-7, with 7 bases fitting TRBD1. The CDR3 totals 15 residues. Germline V lookup: CDR1 KGHSH, CDR2 LQKENI. V was clipped by 1 base and J by 4 bases; unmatched bases: 7. The CDR3 here is CASSPQQGQRYEQYF. CDR3 sequence (DNA): TGTGCCAGCTCACCACAACAGGGGCAGAGATACGAGCAGTACTTC.

The chain carries TRBV19 and TRBJ2-5; D might be TRBD1 (6 bases). Germline values: CDR1 LNHDA, CDR2 SQIVND (reference sequence). CDR3 size: 15 residues. V gave up 1 base and J gave up 4 bases, with 13 bases separating them. This CDR3 reads CASSIGGGSRETQYF. In nucleotides, the CDR3 is TGTGCCAGTAGTATAGGAGGGGGATCGCGAGAGACCCAGTACTTC.

The sample holds one count of this clone. V and J are TRBV29-1 and TRBJ2-3; 7 bases are a match to TRBD1. Germline lookup yields CDR1 SQVTM and CDR2 ANQGSEA. The CDR3 covers 16 residues. The J segment lost 2 bases and the V segment lost 1 base, leaving 9 bases of the junction unmatched. CDR3 in DNA: TGCAGCGTTGAAGCAGGCACAGGGGCGCTCACAGATACGCAGTATTTT. Its translation is CSVEAGTGALTDTQYF.

DNA for the CDR3: TGTGCCAGCAGTGGACAGTTTAACACTGAAGCTTTCTTT. Residues: CASSGQFNTEAFF. The chain has TRBV2 and TRBJ1-1; D is possibly TRBD1 (5 bases). Trimming took off 4 bases at V and 2 bases at J, with 8 bases between the two ends. The germline gives CDR1 SNHLY, CDR2 FYNNEI. The CDR3 has 13 residues.

The V gene is TRBV7-6, the J gene TRBJ1-4; the match to TRBD1 covers 11 bases. Per germline, CDR1 SGHVS and CDR2 FNYEAQ. Germline trimming cut 5 bases from V and 7 bases from J; bases unmatched to any gene: 3. CDR3 length: 14 amino acids. The CDR3 is CASSTGQGGEKLFF. The DNA for the CDR3 is TGTGCCAGCAGCACGGGACAGGGGGGTGAAAAACTGTTTTTT.

The chain carries TRBV27 and TRBJ2-3, with 7 bases identical to TRBD2. J was trimmed by 6 bases and V by 7 bases; bases with no gene match: 10. This CDR3 contains 14 residues. Germline CDR1 reads MNHEY; CDR2 reads SMNVEV (reference sequence). In DNA, the CDR3 is TGTGCCAGCACCGGCATCCTCGGGGGGGATACGCAGTATTTT. Translating it yields CASTGILGGDTQYF.

In its sample, this clone was seen once. The chain is built from TRBV28 and TRBJ2-1; D possibly corresponds to TRBD2 (6 bases). CDR1 and CDR2 from the germline V gene are MDHEN and SYDVKM. This CDR3 has 16 residues. With 5 bases removed from V and 0 bases from J, the gap between germline ends came to 14 bases. CDR3 sequence (DNA): TGTGCCAGCAGTGGAGCGGGCCCAAGCTCCTACAATGAGCAGTTCTTC. It yields the protein CASSGAGPSSYNEQFF.

The chain recombines TRBV7-9 with TRBJ2-3; possibly TRBD2 for D (6 bases). From germline, CDR1 is SEHNR and CDR2 FQNEAQ (reference sequence). V shed 5 bases and J shed 4 bases, with 16 bases lying between them. The CDR3 runs to 15 residues. CDR3 region: CASSQGTWEADTQYF. The CDR3 DNA is TGTGCCAGCAGCCAAGGTACCTGGGAGGCAGATACGCAGTATTTT.

The chain employs TRBV19 and TRBJ1-1; D remains ambiguous. The germline gives CDR1 LNHDA, CDR2 SQIVND (reference sequence). The CDR3 has 12 residues. V shed 5 bases and J shed 5 bases, with 9 bases lying between them. CDR3 DNA sequence: TGTGCCAGTAGTCCCCCCATGACTGAAGCTTTCTTT. This encodes CASSPPMTEAFF.

This rearrangement joins TRBV27 to TRBJ2-1, with 9 bases identical to TRBD1. From germline, CDR1 is MNHEY and CDR2 SMNVEV (reference sequence). The V gene end was trimmed by 5 bases and the J gene end by 7 bases; junction bases not matched to a gene: 6. The CDR3 runs 14 residues. The CDR3 DNA reads TGTGCCAGCAGTCCTCCGGGACAGGGTAATGAGCAGTTCTTC. This codes for CASSPPGQGNEQFF.

The chain is built from TRBV13 and TRBJ2-7, with a weak D call TRBD1 (6 bases). The CDR3 is 13 residues long. V gave up 4 bases and J gave up 2 bases, with 9 bases separating them. CDR1 is PRHDT, CDR2 FYEKMQ, per germline (reference sequence). CDR3 nucleotides: TGTGCCAGCAGCTCGGACAGACCCTACGAGCAGTACTTC. As protein: CASSSDRPYEQYF.

There are a few counts of this clone. J is TRBJ2-1 and V is TRBV5-1; 7 positions agree with TRBD1. The germline gives CDR1 SGHRS, CDR2 YFSETQ. V lost 1 base, J lost 5 bases, and 3 bases stayed unmatched. The CDR3 spans 14 residues. The CDR3 DNA is TGCGCCAGCAGCTTGAGGACAGGACACAATGAGCAGTTCTTC. Its translation: CASSLRTGHNEQFF.

The V and J genes are TRBV4-1 and TRBJ1-2; 12 positions agree with TRBD1. J gave up 8 bases and V 4 bases, and 8 bases lay outside the gene matches. CDR1 and CDR2 (germline): MGHRA, YSYEKL. This CDR3 comprises 15 residues. CDR3 DNA sequence: TGCGCCAGCAGCCCATGGGACAGGGGGCGCGACGGCTACACCTTC. Encoded protein: CASSPWDRGRDGYTF.

This clone was recorded a few times. The chain is built from TRBV30 and TRBJ1-1; D unresolved. With 4 bases removed from V and 4 bases from J, the gap between germline ends came to 19 bases. This CDR3 is 15 amino acids long. Germline values: CDR1 GTSNPN, CDR2 SVGIG (reference sequence). The CDR3 spells CAWTREWRVRTEAFF. Written as DNA, the CDR3 is TGTGCCTGGACCCGGGAGTGGAGGGTTCGCACTGAAGCTTTCTTT.

The gene calls are TRBV6-5 and TRBJ2-7; tentatively, D is TRBD2 (5 bases). Between the trimmed V and J ends, which lost 5 bases and 3 bases, there was a span of 11 bases. Germline V gene lookup returns CDR1 MNHEY and CDR2 SVGAGI. The CDR3 covers 13 residues. The CDR3 DNA is TGTGCCAGCAGTCCTTTAGAGGGCTACGAGCAGTACTTC. Translated: CASSPLEGYEQYF.

This clone was seen just once. This rearrangement joins TRBV27 to TRBJ2-7; possible D gene TRBD1, 5 bases. This CDR3 has 16 residues. V lost 6 bases and J lost 0, with 18 bases in between. CDR1 and CDR2 from the germline V gene are MNHEY and SMNVEV (reference sequence). For the CDR3, the DNA is TGTGCCAGCAGCCCTGAAACAGGAGTCTTCTCCTACGAGCAGTACTTC. Its translation is CASSPETGVFSYEQYF.